The sequence of this T cell receptor (beta chain) was determined in a study of blood T cell repertoires in COVID-19. Study information: What the recovered Cohort 3 donors had was two negative PCRs, clearance, or symptom resolution. Researchers got acute and convalescent COVID-19 samples from the United States, Italy and Spain.

Cohorts were based on clinical histories the participants reported. Authors' analysis steps: Quantification of nucleated cells was approximated via reference gene primer amplification. Here immunoSEQ multiplex PCR was the method, and the copy in TCRdb shows in-frame clones only, minus some. V and J calls and clone size are copied from that table; D and trimming were computed from the DNA. This table has over 250,000 clones, more than 75% appearing once. Germline V lookup: CDR1 SGHNT, CDR2 YENEEA. The CDR3 is made up of 15 amino acids. V was shortened by 3 bases and J by 3 bases, with 15 bases between the two germline ends.

Sequenced: PBMCs or T cells enriched from blood (not recorded which). This chain uses TRBV11-3 with TRBJ2-7; D is undetermined. The source is a woman aged 60-70 years in a cohort exposed to, infected with or recovered from COVID-19 (not recorded which). The CDR3 loop is CASSFRTARVYEQYF. DNA for the CDR3: TGTGCCAGCAGCTTCCGCACAGCACGCGTCTACGAGCAGTACTTC. The complete variable domain, with remaining parts taken from reference TRBV11-3 and TRBJ2-7, reads EAGVVQSPRYKIIEKKQPVAFWCNPISGHNTLYWYLQNLGQGPELLIRYENEEAVDDSQLPKDRFSAERLKGVDSTLKIQPAELGDSAVYLCASSFRTARVYEQYFGPGTRLTVT.